Detailed here is one T cell receptor (beta chain). The antigen is not known. The data are from a study of T cell responses to AZD1222 COVID-19 vaccine. The CDR3 loop spans 13 amino acids. Trimming took off 0 bases at V and 12 bases at J, with 14 bases between the two ends. Germline lookup yields CDR1 SGHNT and CDR2 YENEEA. Here immunoSEQ multiplex PCR was the method, and the copy in TCRdb shows in-frame clones only, minus some. The table includes roughly 200,000 clones, approximately 92% detected once. Study findings and constraints: Only five or six individuals given AZD1222 were seropositive at baseline. The breadth and depth of Spike-specific TCRs increased once two AZD1222 doses had been given. Unmutated variant regions are reportedly targeted by nearly half of spike-specific TCRs.

This chain uses TRBV11-3 with TRBJ1-1; no clear D. The sequence was obtained from an adult in good health. Sequenced here: peripheral blood, sampled on day 0 of AZD1222 vaccination. This chain's CDR3 is CASSLDAETASFF. The CDR3, as DNA: TGTGCCAGCAGCTTAGACGCGGAGACTGCGTCTTTCTTT. The full variable domain, in which reference TRBV11-3 and TRBJ1-1 provide the parts outside the CDR3, is EAGVVQSPRYKIIEKKQPVAFWCNPISGHNTLYWYLQNLGQGPELLIRYENEEAVDDSQLPKDRFSAERLKGVDSTLKIQPAELGDSAVYLCASSLDAETASFFGQGTRLTVV.